The clone carrying this TCR beta chain was seen more than once but under ten times. Its antigen remains unidentified. The data derive from a study of beta chain features in type 1 diabetes. Whole-study context: Similarity in age, gender and cell yields was seen between patients and healthy donors.

The investigators reverse transcribed all of the isolated RNA, so they sequenced expressed TCRB transcripts. Sequencing used immunoSEQ multiplex PCR; TCRdb keeps in-frame clones, though not all of them. The data show about 160,000 clones, roughly 8% seen once. Whole-study findings and limits: A greater similarity of naive, central memory and Treg TCRB repertoires was seen among patients than among healthy donors.

The length of the CDR3 is 14 residues. Germline V lookup: CDR1 GTSNPN, CDR2 SVGIG (reference sequence). Deletions cut 4 bases from V and 1 base from J, with 11 bases between. The sequenced sample was central memory CD4+ T cells from blood. The TCR comes from a man aged 18 to 30 in good health. The rearrangement joins TRBV30 to TRBJ1-5; D gene uncertain. CDR3 sequence (DNA): TGTGCCTGGACCCGTGACAACAGCAATCAGCCCCAGCATTTT. Its protein is CAWTRDNSNQPQHF.